These 17 T cell receptor beta chains were sequenced from one sample in a study of blood T cell repertoires in COVID-19. Sequenced by immunoSEQ multiplex PCR; TCRdb stores in-frame clones only, minus some. The table lists approximately 290,000 clones, 75% to 95% of them singletons. Sequences were obtained from PBMCs or T cells enriched from blood (not recorded which). Receptors originate from a woman in her 30s who had recovered from COVID-19.

This clone appeared a single time. The chain employs TRBV28 and TRBJ2-5, with 8 nucleotides matching TRBD1. The V segment lost 5 bases and the J segment 5 bases; nucleotides outside the gene matches: 7. The CDR3 consists of 14 residues. CDR1 is MDHEN, CDR2 SYDVKM, per germline. In DNA, the CDR3 is TGTGCCAGCAGTACCCGGACAGGGATGGAGACCCAGTACTTC. This translates into CASSTRTGMETQYF.

This chain joins TRBV4-2 and TRBJ1-1; 7 positions agree with TRBD1. The CDR3 length is 14 residues. V lost 3 bases, J lost 4 bases, and 5 bases stayed unmatched. Germline CDR1 and CDR2: LGHNA and YNFKEQ. CDR3 amino acids: CASSQTGLSTEAFF. The CDR3, as DNA: TGTGCCAGCAGCCAGACAGGGTTATCCACTGAAGCTTTCTTT.

The chain joins TRBV10-1 to TRBJ2-5; the D gene is possibly TRBD2 (6 bases). The germline gives CDR1 WNHNN, CDR2 SYGVQD (reference sequence). There are 13 residues in the CDR3. V was clipped by 6 bases and J by 5 bases, with 13 bases between them. CDR3 in amino acids: CASSVGTVETQYF. CDR3 in DNA: TGCGCCAGCAGCGTTGGGACTGTGGAGACCCAGTACTTC.

CDR3 amino acids: CASSSPPGQGYEQYF. Written as DNA, the CDR3 is TGTGCCAGCAGCTCACCCCCCGGACAGGGGTACGAGCAGTACTTC. The V call is TRBV28, the J call TRBJ2-7, with 9 bases lining up with TRBD1. Germline V gene sequence: CDR1 MDHEN, CDR2 SYDVKM. CDR3 length: 15 residues. Trimming took 6 bases from V and 4 from J; bases not matched to a gene: 10. Combining the CDR3 with reference TRBV28 and TRBJ2-7 gives the whole variable domain DVKVTQSSRYLVKRTGEKVFLECVQDMDHENMFWYRQDPGLGLRLIYFSYDVKMKEKGDIPEGYSVSREKKERFSLILESASTNQTSMYLCASSSPPGQGYEQYFGPGTRLTVT.

The rearrangement joins TRBV30 to TRBJ2-7, with TRBD2 matching over 7 bases. Per germline, CDR1 GTSNPN and CDR2 SVGIG (reference sequence). V dropped 0 bases and J dropped 1; count of bases not matched to a gene: 3. CDR3 length: 14 residues. CDR3 protein: CAWSVRETSYEQYF. In DNA, the CDR3 is TGTGCCTGGAGTGTGCGGGAGACATCCTACGAGCAGTACTTC.

The rearrangement links TRBV30 to TRBJ1-2; tentative D call: TRBD1 (6 bases). The CDR3 contains 15 residues. Trimming pared 0 bases from V and 5 bases from J, leaving 16 bases between. The germline V gene encodes CDR1 GTSNPN and CDR2 SVGIG (reference sequence). CDR3 region: CAWSVLGGTIYGYTF. The CDR3 DNA sequence: TGTGCCTGGAGTGTACTAGGGGGAACTATTTATGGCTACACCTTC.

This rearrangement joins TRBV5-3 to TRBJ2-7; no reliable D call. TRBV5-3 carries the ORF label, with uncertain function. V was trimmed by 0 bases and J by 0 bases, leaving 10 bases between them. The CDR3 runs 15 residues. In DNA form, the CDR3 reads TGTGCCAGAAGCTTGGTTAGCCTGAGCTCCTACGAGCAGTACTTC. It specifies CARSLVSLSSYEQYF.

This clone has a handful of counts. The chain carries TRBV3-1 (or the pseudogene TRBV3-2) and TRBJ2-2; D is uncertain. Germline V gene sequence: CDR1 LGHDT, CDR2 YNNKEL (reference sequence). CDR3 size: 12 residues. V lost 4 bases, J lost 2 bases, and 2 bases lay in between. CDR3 sequence: CASSLNTGELFF. DNA of the CDR3: TGTGCCAGCAGCCTAAACACCGGGGAGCTGTTTTTT.

The V call is TRBV10-3, the J call TRBJ2-2, with TRBD1 matching 7 bases. There are 17 residues in the CDR3. Germline CDR1 and CDR2: ENHRY and SYGVKD. V lost 2 bases and J lost 0; bases outside the gene matches: 6. CDR3 bases: TGTGCCATCAGTGAGATACAGGGGCGTACGAACACCGGGGAGCTGTTTTTT. This sequence encodes CAISEIQGRTNTGELFF.

The chain is built from TRBV28 and TRBJ1-4; D ambiguous. This CDR3 is built from 12 residues. V was clipped by 5 bases and J by 5 bases, with 6 bases between them. Germline CDR1 and CDR2: MDHEN and SYDVKM. Here the CDR3 DNA reads TGTGCCAGCAGTCAGAAAAATGAAAAACTGTTTTTT. Its protein product is CASSQKNEKLFF.

Here the CDR3 reads CASRKTVQETQYF. As DNA, the CDR3 is TGTGCCAGCAGGAAGACAGTCCAAGAGACCCAGTACTTC. The chain recombines TRBV6-5 with TRBJ2-5; the D gene is possibly TRBD1 (5 bases). This CDR3 has 13 residues. Per germline, CDR1 MNHEY and CDR2 SVGAGI. The V and J ends lost 6 bases and 1 base respectively, with 9 bases between them.

The J gene is TRBJ2-1, the V gene TRBV6-1, with 12 bases lining up with TRBD1. The ends lost 4 bases at V and 3 bases at J; junction bases unmatched: 10. This CDR3 is built from 18 residues. Germline CDR1 and CDR2: MNHNS and SASEGT. CDR3 residues: CASSGDRGLMSHYNEQFF. The CDR3 nucleotides are TGTGCCAGCAGTGGGGACAGGGGGCTAATGTCCCACTACAATGAGCAGTTCTTC.

The chain recombines TRBV9 with TRBJ1-3; D not certain. CDR1 is SGDLS and CDR2 is YYNGEE in the germline V gene. The CDR3 loop spans 19 amino acids. Deletions cut 0 bases from V and 4 bases from J, with 23 bases between. DNA of the CDR3: TGTGCCAGCAGCGTAGTAGGTGAGGTGGCAACGGTTCGGGGAAACACCATATATTTT. This codes for CASSVVGEVATVRGNTIYF.

This sequence joins TRBV5-1 and TRBJ1-4; no reliable D call. The V end lost 5 bases, the J end lost 0 bases, and 8 bases lay between the germline ends. CDR1 and CDR2 (germline): SGHRS, YFSETQ. CDR3 size: 14 residues. CDR3 DNA: TGCGCCAGCAGTAATCGAGCAACTAATGAAAAACTGTTTTTT. Residues: CASSNRATNEKLFF.

The V call is TRBV11-3, the J call TRBJ1-3; no firm D call. V was cut by 0 bases and J by 0 bases, with 12 bases left in between. Germline loops: CDR1 SGHNT, CDR2 YENEEA. This CDR3 spans 17 amino acids. CDR3 bases: TGTGCCAGCAGCTTAGATGGAGGGCAGAGCTCTGGAAACACCATATATTTT. Translating gives CASSLDGGQSSGNTIYF.

This clone was seen just once. CDR3 nucleotide sequence: TGCAGTGCTAGTGCGCACAGCTATGGCTACACCTTC. This gives the protein CSASAHSYGYTF. V is TRBV20-1 and J is TRBJ1-2; D ambiguous. From germline, CDR1 is DFQATT and CDR2 SNEGSKA (reference sequence). This CDR3 contains 12 residues. V was shortened by 3 bases and J by 4 bases, with 9 bases between the two germline ends.

The CDR3 sequence is CASSQELLAGGPFDNEQFF. CDR3 bases: TGCGCCAGCAGCCAAGAATTACTAGCGGGAGGGCCTTTCGACAATGAGCAGTTCTTC. The chain carries TRBV4-3 and TRBJ2-1; 13 nucleotides align to TRBD2. Trimming removed 0 bases from V and 5 bases from J; junction bases left unmatched: 10. The CDR3 has 19 amino acids. Germline lookup yields CDR1 LGHNA and CDR2 YSLEER.